The 8 T cell receptor beta chains below were found in one sample sequenced in a study of T cell repertoires in cytomegalovirus infection. Using its own MiXCR run on the reads, TCRdb lists one record per CDR3 protein. Of about 530,000 distinct CDR3 sequences listed, about 26% were seen once; the top ten hold approximately 13%. Sequenced material: PBMCs. The receptors derive from a human donor in good health (CMV status not recorded). Some clones in this sample may be carry-over from other donors' samples.

The chain employs TRBV28 and TRBJ2-1, with D possibly being TRBD2 (5 bases). Looked up from germline, CDR1 is MDHEN and CDR2 is SYDVKM. V gave up 3 bases and J gave up 3 bases, with 18 bases separating them. The length of the CDR3 is 17 residues. The DNA of the CDR3 is TGTGCCAGCAGTTTTGTTCGGGGTTCCCTTGGCTACAATGAGCAGTTCTTC. Translating it yields CASSFVRGSLGYNEQFF.

A single count supports this clonotype. A much more abundant neighbour one base away suggests this may be a read error. Because the CDR3 is missing its conserved closing phenylalanine or tryptophan, this is likely a read error. J is TRBJ2-3 and V is TRBV7-2; a possible D gene is TRBD2 (6 bases). The CDR3 has 14 residues. Germline assignment: CDR1 SGHTA and CDR2 FQGNSA. V was trimmed by 5 bases and J by 4 bases, leaving 13 bases between them. The CDR3 DNA reads as TGTGCCAGCAGCCAAAGACTAGAATCAGATACGCAGTATTTA. It encodes CASSQRLESDTQYL.

This clonotype was seen more than once but under ten times. J is TRBJ2-3 and V is TRBV27; 7 bases align to TRBD2. There are 16 residues in the CDR3. CDR1 and CDR2 (germline): MNHEY, SMNVEV (reference sequence). Losses at the gene ends were 5 bases for V and 1 base for J; bases not matched to a gene: 9. In nucleotides, the CDR3 is TGTGCCAGCAGTGCACATTCTAGCGGTGGCACAGATACGCAGTATTTT. Its translation is CASSAHSSGGTDTQYF.

This chain links TRBV9 with TRBJ2-6; the match to TRBD1 covers 10 bases. Germline values: CDR1 SGDLS, CDR2 YYNGEE. The CDR3 totals 19 residues. V dropped 0 bases and J dropped 0; count of bases not matched to a gene: 6. The CDR3, as DNA: TGTGCCAGCAGCGTAGCGACAGGGGGCTTATCCTCTGGGGCCAACGTCCTGACTTTC. It encodes CASSVATGGLSSGANVLTF.

Only a few counts were recorded for this clonotype. This sequence joins TRBV18 and TRBJ2-7; possible D gene TRBD2, 6 bases. Trimming took 1 base from V and 5 from J, leaving 9 bases between them. Per germline, CDR1 KGHSH and CDR2 LQKENI. The CDR3 covers 13 residues. In DNA, the CDR3 is TGTGCCAGCTCACCACAGGAGGGCCACGAGCAGTACGTC. Protein product: CASSPQEGHEQYV.

The V and J genes are TRBV4-3 and TRBJ2-5, with D perhaps TRBD1 or TRBD2 (6 bases each). V lost 4 bases to trimming and J lost 4 bases, with 16 bases between them. The CDR3 is made up of 15 amino acids. Germline loops: CDR1 LGHNA, CDR2 YSLEER. Here the CDR3 DNA reads TGCGCCAGCAGCCCCGAGGGGGGAATGGTAGAGACCCAGTACTTC. It translates to CASSPEGGMVETQYF.

The chain joins TRBV20-1 to TRBJ2-1; TRBD2 matches 15 bases. The germline V gene encodes CDR1 DFQATT and CDR2 SNEGSKA (reference sequence). The CDR3 runs to 16 residues. CDR3 residues: CRAGLAGGLSYNEQFF. The CDR3 region has the DNA TGCAGGGCGGGACTAGCGGGAGGATTGTCCTACAATGAGCAGTTCTTC.

This chain connects TRBV20-1 to TRBJ2-7; 15 nucleotides line up with TRBD2. Losses at the gene ends were 3 bases for V and 4 bases for J; bases not matched to a gene: 7. The germline V gene has CDR1 DFQATT and CDR2 SNEGSKA (reference sequence). The CDR3 covers 16 residues. CDR3 residues: CSARGTSGRSPYEQYF. CDR3 DNA: TGCAGTGCTAGGGGGACTAGCGGGAGGAGTCCATACGAGCAGTACTTC.